Presented here are 4 T cell receptor beta chains from one specimen sequenced in a study of T cells in Graves' hyperthyroidism and ophthalmopathy. The source material, RNA transcripts, was used to amplify TCR beta CDR3 regions. HTBI primers were employed in a first-round RT-PCR of the TCR CDR3. Each CDR3 protein is one row after TCRdb ran MiXCR on the multiplex PCR reads. This table holds about 500,000 distinct CDR3 sequences, roughly 15% found once. The sequenced sample was blood. These receptors came from a woman between 18 and 29 years old with Graves' ophthalmopathy.

This clonotype turned up a few times. This chain uses TRBV30 with TRBJ2-5, with no clear D. V lost 3 bases and J 3 bases, leaving 11 bases between the germline ends. The CDR3 spans 13 residues. CDR1 GTSNPN and CDR2 SVGIG come from the germline V gene (reference sequence). CDR3 bases: TGTGCCTGGAGAGAGACGGAGAAAGAGACCCAGTACTTC. It is translated as CAWRETEKETQYF.

Only a few counts were recorded for this clonotype. The chain links TRBV5-1 to TRBJ1-1; 7 nucleotides align to TRBD1. Trimming at V came to 0 bases and at J to 5 bases, leaving 13 bases not matched to a gene. The CDR3 is made up of 17 amino acids. Germline CDR1 SGHRS, CDR2 YFSETQ. The CDR3 sequence is CASSLAGTAWHWTEAFF. The CDR3 DNA reads as TGCGCCAGCAGCTTGGCTGGGACAGCTTGGCATTGGACTGAAGCTTTCTTT. Filled out from reference TRBV5-1 and TRBJ1-1, the complete variable domain reads KAGVTQTPRYLIKTRGQQVTLSCSPISGHRSVSWYQQTPGQGLQFLFEYFSETQRNKGNFPGRFSGRQFSNSRSEMNVSTLELGDSALYLCASSLAGTAWHWTEAFFGQGTRLTVV.

A few counts support this clonotype. The gene calls are TRBV19 and TRBJ1-6; weak D call: TRBD1 (5 bases). Trimming stripped 6 bases from V and 0 bases from J, with 9 bases between. Per the germline V gene, CDR1 is LNHDA and CDR2 is SQIVND (reference sequence). This CDR3 is built from 15 residues. The CDR3 is CASRETVSYNSPLHF. CDR3 in DNA: TGTGCCAGTAGAGAGACAGTCTCCTATAATTCACCCCTCCACTTT. The variable domain in full, completed from reference TRBV19 and TRBJ1-6, reads DGGITQSPKYLFRKEGQNVTLSCEQNLNHDAMYWYRQDPGQGLRLIYYSQIVNDFQKGDIAEGYSVSREKKESFPLTVTSAQKNPTAFYLCASRETVSYNSPLHFGNGTRLTVT.

J is TRBJ1-2 and V is TRBV12-3 or TRBV12-4; D possibly corresponds to TRBD1 (6 bases). V was shortened by 6 bases and J by 5 bases, with 19 bases between the two germline ends. The CDR3 sequence is 15 residues long. The CDR3 region is CASRPGGGLGYGYTF. The CDR3 region has the DNA TGTGCCAGCAGGCCGGGCGGGGGGCTAGGTTATGGCTACACCTTC.